This TCR beta chain was sequenced during a study of blood T cells in healthy people across ages. Study-wide findings and caveats: Observed TCR beta diversity per million T cells went down as age went up. This fall followed a roughly linear course with age.

PCR was performed a second time for about 7 to 12 cycles using a sample-barcoded 5' primer and a J-beta primer mix. The authors tagged each cDNA molecule using a template-switch adaptor with 12 random nucleotides. TCRdb passed the 5' RACE reads through MiXCR, listing each CDR3 protein once. The sample lists more than 800,000 distinct CDR3 sequences; under 45% were seen once. Notes on this clonotype: Its target is not known.

J lost 2 bases, V lost 7 bases, and 5 bases had no gene match. Germline V CDR1 and CDR2: SGDLS, YYNGEE. This CDR3 has 13 amino acids. Total RNA was isolated from each sample in quantities of at least 6 micrograms. This sequence was found in a woman aged 55 to 70 in good health. The sequencing input was blood. The chain combines TRBV9 with TRBJ2-5; 7 nucleotides match TRBD2. The CDR3: CASGEAGQETQYF. For the CDR3, the DNA is TGTGCCAGCGGCGAAGCGGGGCAAGAGACCCAGTACTTC.